This is a list of T cell receptor beta chains from one sample in a study of blood T cell repertoires in COVID-19. Using immunoSEQ multiplex PCR, the repertoire was profiled, and TCRdb retains in-frame clones only, with some absent. The data hold approximately 280,000 clones, with around 84% observed a single time. What was sequenced was peripheral blood. Receptors originate from a human donor with COVID-19, enrolled during active disease. The donor label of this sample is uncertain. Each CDR3 is given with its conserved first and last residue. The D gene is left open where the match is weak. A clone size is listed for some rows: how often the clone was seen (once, few, many), or a class if it is expanded.

V gene	clone size	D gene	J gene	CDR3 protein	CDR3 DNA
TRBV7-2	-	-	TRBJ1-2	CASSIYREGYTF	TGTGCCAGCAGCATTTACAGGGAAGGCTACACCTTC
TRBV27	few	-	TRBJ1-2	CASSLTTAFGGYTF	TGTGCCAGCAGTTTAACGACAGCCTTTGGTGGCTACACCTTC
TRBV6-5	-	-	TRBJ1-6	CASSSRRGVTNSPLHF	TGTGCCAGCAGTTCCCGGCGAGGAGTTACCAATTCACCCCTCCACTTT
TRBV2	-	-	TRBJ1-1	CASPSVGTEAFF	TGTGCCAGCCCCTCGGTCGGGACTGAAGCTTTCTTT
TRBV6-5	-	-	TRBJ2-1	CASSYGGGQFF	TGTGCCAGCAGTTACGGGGGAGGGCAGTTCTTC
TRBV10-3	once	TRBD2	TRBJ2-1	CAITSLAGLNNEQFF	TGTGCCATCACCTCCCTAGCGGGGCTCAACAATGAGCAGTTCTTC
TRBV27	-	-	TRBJ2-1	CASSPLNFPGNEQFF	TGTGCCAGCAGTCCCCTCAACTTCCCCGGGAATGAGCAGTTCTTC
TRBV24-1	-	TRBD1	TRBJ2-3	CATSWTGVDTQYF	TGTGCCACCAGTTGGACAGGGGTAGATACGCAGTATTTT
TRBV6-5	-	-	TRBJ2-5	CASRDTGRETQYF	TGTGCCAGCAGAGATACAGGGCGCGAGACCCAGTACTTC
TRBV5-1	-	TRBD2	TRBJ2-7	CASSLTSGPITYEQYF	TGCGCCAGCAGCCTTACTAGCGGCCCCATTACCTACGAGCAGTACTTC
TRBV5-1	-	TRBD1	TRBJ2-5	CASSPSLTGIQETQYF	TGCGCCAGCAGCCCAAGCCTGACAGGGATCCAAGAGACCCAGTACTTC
TRBV28	-	-	TRBJ2-7	CASSGTGSSYEQYF	TGTGCCAGCAGTGGGACTGGGAGCTCCTACGAGCAGTACTTC
TRBV5-4	-	-	TRBJ2-1	CASSSDSPSYNEQFF	TGTGCCAGCAGCAGCGATAGCCCGTCCTACAATGAGCAGTTCTTC
TRBV18	-	-	TRBJ1-1	CASSPGGLPDTEAFF	TGTGCCAGCTCACCAGGGGGCCTTCCTGACACTGAAGCTTTCTTT
TRBV14	-	TRBD2	TRBJ2-3	CASSLAGRGTDTQYF	TGTGCCAGCAGCTTAGCGGGGAGGGGCACAGATACGCAGTATTTT
TRBV4-3	-	-	TRBJ1-4	CASSQGPMVDTSNEKLFF	TGCGCCAGCAGCCAAGGGCCAATGGTGGACACCAGTAATGAAAAACTGTTTTTT
TRBV15	-	-	TRBJ1-1	CATSRAGGTEAFF	TGTGCCACCAGCAGAGCCGGGGGCACTGAAGCTTTCTTT
TRBV5-8	-	TRBD1	TRBJ2-3	CASSYGTGQPDTQYF	TGTGCCAGCAGCTACGGGACAGGCCAGCCTGATACGCAGTATTTT
TRBV18	-	-	TRBJ2-2	CASSPRPNTGELFF	TGTGCCAGCTCACCACGGCCAAACACCGGGGAGCTGTTTTTT
TRBV6-6	-	-	TRBJ1-4	CASTVGTPRGEKLFF	TGTGCCAGCACCGTCGGGACACCCAGGGGTGAAAAACTGTTTTTT
TRBV3-1/TRBV3-2	-	-	TRBJ2-3	CASSQGVAEGTDTQYF	TGTGCCAGCAGCCAAGGGGTGGCGGAGGGAACAGATACGCAGTATTTT
TRBV6-6	few	TRBD1	TRBJ1-1	CASSPRQGENTEAFF	TGTGCCAGCAGCCCACGACAGGGAGAGAACACTGAAGCTTTCTTT
TRBV5-6	-	TRBD2	TRBJ2-3	CASSFADLAGGGGKQYF	TGTGCCAGCAGCTTCGCCGACCTAGCGGGAGGGGGGGGAAAGCAGTATTTT
TRBV7-8	-	-	TRBJ2-3	CASSRPLRVQYF	TGTGCCAGCAGCCGCCCCCTTCGGGTGCAGTATTTT
TRBV7-2	-	TRBD1	TRBJ2-2	CASSLIGPMDRGNTGELFF	TGTGCCAGCAGCTTAATTGGCCCGATGGACAGGGGGAACACCGGGGAGCTGTTTTTT
TRBV10-3	-	TRBD1	TRBJ1-5	CAIRNRGDQPQHF	TGTGCCATCAGGAACAGGGGAGATCAGCCCCAGCATTTT
TRBV28	-	TRBD2	TRBJ2-7	CASSSTGGATNWYEQYF	TGTGCCAGCAGTTCTACCGGGGGGGCCACAAACTGGTACGAGCAGTACTTC
TRBV14	-	TRBD1	TRBJ2-7	CASSQSGWTGLYEQYF	TGTGCCAGCAGCCAATCCGGTTGGACAGGACTCTACGAGCAGTACTTC
TRBV29-1	-	TRBD1	TRBJ2-2	CSVGQGGGGELFF	TGCAGCGTGGGACAGGGGGGGGGCGGGGAGCTGTTTTTT
TRBV12-5	few	-	TRBJ1-5	CASGLARGGNQPQHF	TGTGCTAGTGGTTTGGCCCGGGGAGGGAATCAGCCCCAGCATTTT
TRBV7-3	-	-	TRBJ2-1	CASSSQFGVNEQFF	TGTGCCAGCAGCTCCCAGTTCGGGGTCAATGAGCAGTTCTTC
TRBV6-5	-	-	TRBJ1-1	CASREGGNTEAFF	TGTGCCAGCAGGGAGGGTGGTAACACTGAAGCTTTCTTT
TRBV6-5	-	TRBD2	TRBJ2-7	CASRDLAAKSYEQYF	TGTGCCAGCAGGGACCTAGCGGCTAAATCCTACGAGCAGTACTTC
TRBV6-5	-	TRBD1	TRBJ1-4	CASSQRGREKLFF	TGTGCCAGCAGTCAAAGGGGGCGGGAAAAACTGTTTTTT
TRBV29-1	-	-	TRBJ2-2	CSGTENTGELFF	TGCAGCGGGACAGAGAACACCGGGGAGCTGTTTTTT
TRBV7-2	once	TRBD2	TRBJ2-1	CASSLSGTSLDEQFF	TGTGCCAGCAGCTTATCCGGGACTAGTTTGGATGAGCAGTTCTTC
TRBV7-2	few	TRBD1	TRBJ1-6	CASADVTGEPLHF	TGTGCCAGCGCGGATGTTACAGGGGAACCCCTCCACTTT
TRBV28	-	TRBD2	TRBJ2-7	CASSPSLAGSYEQYF	TGTGCCAGCAGTCCCTCCCTAGCGGGGTCCTACGAGCAGTACTTC
TRBV28	-	-	TRBJ1-2	CASSLPLYGYTF	TGTGCCAGCAGTCTTCCCCTCTATGGCTACACCTTC
TRBV5-1	once	-	TRBJ2-3	CASSLGVFLSPGGVSDTQYF	TGCGCCAGCAGCTTGGGTGTATTCCTATCCCCCGGGGGTGTTTCAGATACGCAGTATTTT
TRBV27	-	TRBD1	TRBJ1-5	CASSSIYQAGGSGNQPQHF	TGTGCCAGCAGTTCAATCTATCAAGCAGGGGGTTCGGGCAATCAGCCCCAGCATTTT
TRBV19	-	-	TRBJ2-1	CAAGSGALSYNEQFF	TGTGCAGCGGGCAGCGGCGCCCTCTCCTACAATGAGCAGTTCTTC
TRBV28	-	TRBD1	TRBJ1-1	CASSLFRTGPNTEAFF	TGTGCCAGCAGTTTATTTAGGACAGGTCCTAACACTGAAGCTTTCTTT
TRBV6-5	few	-	TRBJ1-2	CASSKAQANYGYTF	TGTGCCAGCAGCAAGGCCCAGGCTAACTATGGCTACACCTTC
TRBV5-6	few	TRBD1	TRBJ1-5	CASSPRTGGSNSNQPQHF	TGTGCCAGCAGCCCCCGGACAGGGGGGTCAAATAGCAATCAGCCCCAGCATTTT
TRBV16	few	TRBD1	TRBJ1-2	CASSQSRAGGYGYTF	TGTGCCAGCAGCCAATCTCGGGCAGGGGGCTATGGCTACACCTTC
TRBV3-1/TRBV3-2	-	TRBD2	TRBJ2-7	CASRRGLAEGYEQYF	TGTGCCAGCAGACGCGGACTAGCGGAAGGCTACGAGCAGTACTTC
TRBV5-1	-	TRBD1	TRBJ2-7	CASSLGTGTGTYEQYF	TGCGCCAGCAGCTTGGGGACCGGGACAGGGACCTACGAGCAGTACTTC
TRBV2	-	TRBD1	TRBJ2-5	CASGPDRDETQYF	TGTGCCAGCGGACCGGACAGGGACGAGACCCAGTACTTC